The T cell receptor (beta chain) described here comes from a study of blood T cells in healthy people across ages. Next came a second PCR, run for about 7 to 12 cycles, which used a sample-barcoded 5' primer along with a J-beta primer mix. TCRdb reanalysed the 5' RACE reads using MiXCR and keeps one entry per CDR3 protein. The table lists fewer than 900,000 distinct CDR3 sequences, roughly 40% of them singletons. V shed 2 bases and J 5 bases; nucleotides not matched to a gene: 7. Germline V gene lookup returns CDR1 ENHRY and CDR2 SYGVKD. The CDR3 runs 15 residues. Individuals who donated were healthy Caucasians from Russia aged roughly 6 to 100.

The genes are TRBV10-3 and TRBJ2-7; 9 positions match TRBD1. The sample comprised blood. This receptor was obtained from a man aged 18 to 30 in good health. The CDR3 region has the DNA TGTGCCATCAGTGAGATGCAGGACAGGGGTGACGAGCAGTACTTC. Its translation: CAISEMQDRGDEQYF.